The 23 T cell receptor beta chains given below trace back to one sample, sequenced in a study of CD8 T cells in ankylosing spondylitis (dated by TCRdb to the late 2010s). The library was built by means of 5' RACE. Sequenced on an Illumina HiSeq 2500. Using fastp at Q25 and MiXCR, TCRdb reprocessed the public reads and kept productive beta chains. CDR3 protein duplicates are merged, each entry listing the most common genes and DNA. The sample has about 100,000 distinct CDR3 sequences on record, 8.8% of them singletons. The biggest ten clones account for 5.1% of the sample. The sequenced material came from blood, either unsorted or a sorted T cell fraction (not recorded which). These receptors were obtained from a male donor with ankylosing spondylitis or in good health (not recorded which).

This clonotype was counted ten times or more. The V and J genes are TRBV28 and TRBJ2-5; tentative D call: TRBD1 (7 bases). The CDR3 totals 15 residues. Germline V gene lookup returns CDR1 MDHEN and CDR2 SYDVKM. Trimming removed 10 bases at V and 1 base at J, with 19 bases between. The CDR3 sequence: CATFQGGLSQETQYF. In DNA, the CDR3 is TGTGCCACCTTCCAGGGGGGCCTTTCCCAAGAGACCCAGTACTTC.

This clonotype came up many times. The chain employs TRBV5-1 and TRBJ2-7; D unclear. The germline V gene has CDR1 SGHRS and CDR2 YFSETQ. V was cut by 4 bases and J by 2 bases, with 13 bases left in between. The CDR3 runs to 14 residues. The CDR3 region has the DNA TGCGCCAGCAGCCCCCCACCCCCTACCTACGAGCAGTACTTC. Its protein is CASSPPPPTYEQYF.

This clonotype was picked up many times. This chain connects TRBV10-3 to TRBJ2-3; 7 bases align to TRBD2. V lost 9 bases, J lost 0 bases, and 3 bases stayed unmatched. Germline CDR1 and CDR2: ENHRY and SYGVKD. CDR3 length: 13 amino acids. CDR3 nucleotide sequence: TGTGCCATTGGGACTACTAGCACAGATACGCAGTATTTT. It specifies CAIGTTSTDTQYF.

This clonotype has a count of ten or more. V and J are TRBV20-1 and TRBJ1-5; D is possibly TRBD1 (5 bases). This CDR3 has 14 residues. The germline V and J ends were trimmed by 0 bases and 3 bases, with 9 bases remaining between them. Germline CDR1 DFQATT, CDR2 SNEGSKA (reference sequence). The CDR3 loop is CSARDGGSNQPQHF. In DNA, the CDR3 is TGCAGTGCTAGAGATGGGGGTTCCAATCAGCCCCAGCATTTT.

This clonotype appeared many times. The V and J genes are TRBV3-1 and TRBJ2-1; 10 nucleotides match TRBD1. The CDR3 runs to 17 residues. Trimming removed 1 base from V and 3 bases from J; junction bases left unmatched: 6. The germline CDR1 and CDR2 sequences are LGHDT and YNNKEL (reference sequence). Written as DNA, the CDR3 is TGTGCCAGCAGCCAAGTTTTCGGGACAGGGGACTACAATGAGCAGTTCTTC. It yields the protein CASSQVFGTGDYNEQFF.

Ten or more counts support this clonotype. The V call is TRBV5-1, the J call TRBJ2-1; the match to TRBD2 covers 11 bases. CDR1 and CDR2 from the germline V gene are SGHRS and YFSETQ. There are 15 residues in the CDR3. V lost 0 bases and J lost 7; bases outside the gene matches: 3. This chain's CDR3 is CASSLVPSGGNEQFF. DNA of the CDR3: TGCGCCAGCAGCTTGGTTCCTAGCGGGGGGAATGAGCAGTTCTTC.

This clonotype was recorded many times. The V call is TRBV28, the J call TRBJ1-2, with D unresolved. CDR1 is MDHEN and CDR2 is SYDVKM in the germline V gene. This CDR3 has 14 amino acids. The ends were cut back, 5 bases at V and 5 bases at J, with 15 bases in the middle. Here the CDR3 reads CASSPPLQGYGYTF. CDR3 DNA sequence: TGTGCCAGCAGTCCCCCCTTGCAAGGGTATGGCTACACCTTC.

In the case of this clonotype: A much larger clonotype is one base distant, so this may be a read error. Since the CDR3 does not end with the conserved phenylalanine or tryptophan, this likely comes from a read error. V usage is TRBV7-2 and J usage is TRBJ2-3; 8 bases map to TRBD2. This CDR3 is built from 14 residues. With V trimmed by 7 bases and J by 0 bases, 3 bases remained unmatched. The V gene's germline CDR1 is SGHTA and CDR2 FQGNSA. The CDR3 nucleotides are TGTGCCAGCACTCGCGGGGGGAGCACAGATACGCAGTATTTA. It yields the protein CASTRGGSTDTQYL.

This clonotype has a count of ten or more. V is TRBV12-3 or TRBV12-4 and J is TRBJ2-3; perhaps D is TRBD1 or TRBD2 (5 bases each). The ends were cut back, 6 bases at V and 7 bases at J, with 11 bases in the middle. The CDR3 sequence is 12 residues long. This CDR3 reads CASRWDGNTQYF. CDR3 in DNA: TGTGCCAGCAGGTGGGACGGAAATACGCAGTATTTT.

This clonotype was recorded at least ten times. This chain connects TRBV11-2 to TRBJ2-3; D uncertain. The CDR3 is made up of 16 amino acids. Germline V gives CDR1 SGHAT, CDR2 FQNNGV. V was cut by 0 bases and J by 0 bases, with 10 bases left in between. Here the CDR3 reads CASSLDRGGSTDTQYF. Written as DNA, the CDR3 is TGTGCCAGCAGCTTAGATCGCGGCGGTAGCACAGATACGCAGTATTTT.

In its sample, this clonotype was seen many times. V gene TRBV12-3 or TRBV12-4 combines with J gene TRBJ2-7; D could derive from TRBD1 or TRBD2 (5 bases each). V was clipped by 6 bases and J by 2 bases, with 8 bases between them. The CDR3 covers 12 residues. The CDR3 nucleotides read TGTGCCAGCAGCTGGGGGACCTACGAGCAGTACTTC. Amino acid sequence: CASSWGTYEQYF.

About this clonotype itself: This may come from a read error, since a much larger clone is one base off. CDR3 protein: CTSSLSPGDTQYF. The CDR3 DNA sequence: TGCACCAGCAGCTTGAGCCCCGGTGATACGCAGTATTTT. The chain joins TRBV5-1 to TRBJ2-3, with no clear D. Germline CDR1 SGHRS, CDR2 YFSETQ. The length of the CDR3 is 13 residues. Supplemented by reference TRBV5-1 and TRBJ2-3, the full variable domain reads KAGVTQTPRYLIKTRGQQVTLSCSPISGHRSVSWYQQTPGQGLQFLFEYFSETQRNKGNFPGRFSGRQFSNSRSEMNVSTLELGDSALYLCTSSLSPGDTQYFGPGTRLTVL.

Many counts were recorded for this clonotype. The chain recombines TRBV29-1 with TRBJ2-7; maybe TRBD1 (7 bases). Germline CDR1 and CDR2: SQVTM and ANQGSEA. Between the trimmed V and J ends, which lost 3 bases and 3 bases, there was a span of 18 bases. This CDR3 spans 15 amino acids. The CDR3 loop is CSVDWGVTGNYEQYF. The CDR3 region has the DNA TGCAGCGTTGATTGGGGGGTGACAGGGAACTACGAGCAGTACTTC.

At least ten counts were recorded for this clonotype. This rearrangement joins TRBV29-1 to TRBJ1-1, with 9 bases lining up with TRBD1. The CDR3 totals 12 residues. V trimming: 6 bases; J trimming: 5 bases; junction bases outside the gene matches: 4. Germline V gene sequence: CDR1 SQVTM, CDR2 ANQGSEA. CDR3: CSVGDRDTEAFF. Written as DNA, the CDR3 is TGCAGCGTGGGGGACAGGGATACTGAAGCTTTCTTT.

This clonotype was detected many times. The chain combines TRBV24-1 with TRBJ2-3, with D tentatively TRBD1 or TRBD2 (6 bases each). Germline V gene data show CDR1 as KGHDR and CDR2 as SFDVKD. This CDR3 is built from 15 residues. Trimming stripped 2 bases from V and 6 bases from J, with 14 bases between. CDR3 nucleotide sequence: TGTGCCACCAGTGATTCCACAGGGAGGAGGGATACGCAGTATTTT. It encodes CATSDSTGRRDTQYF.

In its sample, this clonotype was seen many times. This chain joins TRBV28 and TRBJ2-2; D remains ambiguous. Trimming stripped 5 bases from V and 0 bases from J, with 10 bases between. The CDR3 consists of 15 residues. Germline V gives CDR1 MDHEN, CDR2 SYDVKM. CDR3 sequence reads: CASSREGTNTGELFF. The CDR3 DNA reads TGTGCCAGCAGTCGCGAAGGCACGAACACCGGGGAGCTGTTTTTT. The full variable domain, with the rest looked up from reference TRBV28 and TRBJ2-2, is DVKVTQSSRYLVKRTGEKVFLECVQDMDHENMFWYRQDPGLGLRLIYFSYDVKMKEKGDIPEGYSVSREKKERFSLILESASTNQTSMYLCASSREGTNTGELFFGEGSRLTVL.

This clonotype was observed at least ten times. The genes are TRBV7-9 and TRBJ2-1; D is unclear. Trimming took off 0 bases at V and 4 bases at J, with 7 bases between the two ends. The CDR3 sequence is 14 residues long. Germline V lookup: CDR1 SEHNR, CDR2 FQNEAQ (reference sequence). The CDR3 nucleotides are TGTGCCAGCAGCTTAGCGTTCAAGTACAATGAGCAGTTCTTC. Amino acid sequence: CASSLAFKYNEQFF.

This clonotype was counted ten times or more. This chain connects TRBV6-4 to TRBJ2-3, with D possibly matching TRBD2 (7 bases). The CDR3 has 13 amino acids. Germline V lookup: CDR1 MRHNA, CDR2 SNTAGT. V lost 8 bases and J 1 base, leaving 10 bases between the germline ends. CDR3 bases: TGTGCCAGCCGGGGGGCCGGCACAGATACGCAGTATTTT. It codes for CASRGAGTDTQYF.

The V and J genes are TRBV5-1 and TRBJ2-1; 10 bases map to TRBD1. The germline V gene has CDR1 SGHRS and CDR2 YFSETQ. Germline trimming cut 3 bases from V and 4 bases from J; bases unmatched to any gene: 7. The CDR3 sequence is 16 residues long. CDR3 nucleotides: TGCGCCAGCAGCTGGACAGGGGGAACTAGTTACAATGAGCAGTTCTTC. This sequence encodes CASSWTGGTSYNEQFF.

This clonotype has at least ten counts. The chain carries TRBV29-1 and TRBJ2-3; D not certain. Germline assignment: CDR1 SQVTM and CDR2 ANQGSEA. The germline V and J ends were trimmed by 4 bases and 3 bases, with 14 bases remaining between them. The CDR3 has 14 residues. CDR3 amino acids: CSVASAPLTDTQYF. Written as DNA, the CDR3 is TGCAGCGTTGCTAGTGCACCCTTAACAGATACGCAGTATTTT.

In this sample, this clonotype turned up many times. The V call is TRBV7-2, the J call TRBJ1-6; 9 bases are a match to TRBD1. V gave up 5 bases and J gave up 7 bases; unmatched junction bases: 12. This CDR3 spans 17 amino acids. Germline loops: CDR1 SGHTA, CDR2 FQGNSA. The CDR3 nucleotides read TGTGCCAGCAGCCCCGCGGGACAGGGAGCCCCCAATTCACCCCTCCACTTT. Translating it yields CASSPAGQGAPNSPLHF.

This clonotype was seen many times. The V call is TRBV12-3 or TRBV12-4, the J call TRBJ1-4, with no clear D. Between the trimmed V and J ends, which lost 6 bases and 5 bases, there was a span of 13 bases. The CDR3 runs to 14 residues. In DNA form, the CDR3 reads TGTGCCAGCAGCATTAACGATCTGAATGAAAAACTGTTTTTT. This encodes CASSINDLNEKLFF.

A few counts support this clonotype. This chain links TRBV6-2 or TRBV6-3 with TRBJ1-5, with a weak D call TRBD1 (5 bases). V gave up 7 bases and J gave up 1 base, with 17 bases separating them. Germline loops: CDR1 MNHEY, CDR2 SVGEGT. CDR3 size: 16 residues. The CDR3 nucleotides are TGTGCCAGCAAAACAGTTCAGGGTGCCAGCAATCAGCCCCAGCATTTT. The encoded protein is CASKTVQGASNQPQHF.